A single sample gave rise to the 14 T cell receptor beta chains below, sequenced in a study of immune cell composition in non-small cell lung cancer. The method was immunoSEQ multiplex PCR; TCRdb's version includes in-frame clones alone and lacks a portion of them. The repertoire has about 9,000 clones, roughly 80% of them found once; the top ten carry about 9.7%. Sequencing used lung tumor tissue. The source of these receptors is a human donor with non-small cell lung cancer.

The V gene is TRBV5-4, the J gene TRBJ1-3; the match to TRBD1 covers 7 bases. The V gene end was trimmed by 3 bases and the J gene end by 3 bases; junction bases not matched to a gene: 6. Germline V gives CDR1 SGHNT, CDR2 YYREEE (reference sequence). The CDR3 is 15 amino acids. The CDR3 loop reads CASSSNGQVGNTIYF. The CDR3 DNA reads TGTGCCAGCAGCTCCAACGGACAGGTTGGAAACACCATATATTTT.

This chain uses TRBV5-8 with TRBJ2-2, with 9 bases aligning to TRBD2. The CDR3 spans 16 residues. V gave up 0 bases and J gave up 6 bases; unmatched junction bases: 6. Germline values: CDR1 SGHTS, CDR2 YDEGEE. Written as DNA, the CDR3 is TGTGCCAGCAGCTTGGTTCGGACTAGCGTCCCCGGGGAGCTGTTTTTT. Its protein is CASSLVRTSVPGELFF.

DNA of the CDR3: TGTGCCAGCAGCCAAGCGAGCCAGGCCACCTCCTACGAGCAGTACTTC. It encodes CASSQASQATSYEQYF. The rearrangement uses TRBV4-2 and TRBJ2-7; D uncertain. Trimming left V 1 base short and J 0 bases short, with 13 bases between. Germline assignment: CDR1 LGHNA and CDR2 YNFKEQ. This CDR3 has 16 amino acids.

The chain is built from TRBV28 and TRBJ1-5; D is unclear. The V end lost 5 bases, the J end lost 3 bases, and 5 bases lay between the germline ends. Germline CDR1 MDHEN, CDR2 SYDVKM. The CDR3 extends over 12 amino acids. CDR3: CASSPLNQPQHF. CDR3 DNA: TGTGCCAGCAGTCCCCTCAATCAGCCCCAGCATTTT.

This chain links TRBV5-1 with TRBJ1-1; no clear D. The germline V gene has CDR1 SGHRS and CDR2 YFSETQ. The length of the CDR3 is 17 residues. The V end lost 4 bases, the J end lost 2 bases, and 21 bases lay between the germline ends. This chain's CDR3 is CASSPRVGQGGNTEAFF. The CDR3 coding sequence is TGCGCCAGCAGCCCGCGGGTAGGGCAAGGAGGTAACACTGAAGCTTTCTTT.

This clone was picked up a small number of times. The CDR3 loop reads CASRAPNGYTF. As DNA, the CDR3 is TGTGCCAGCAGAGCGCCTAATGGCTACACCTTC. The chain couples TRBV27 to TRBJ1-2; D is ambiguous. Trimming stripped 6 bases from V and 6 bases from J, with 8 bases between. From germline, CDR1 is MNHEY and CDR2 SMNVEV (reference sequence). The length of the CDR3 is 11 residues.

This clone was picked up a small number of times. The gene calls are TRBV27 and TRBJ1-6; D might be TRBD1 (5 bases). V was cut by 7 bases and J by 9 bases, with 13 bases left in between. This CDR3 contains 13 residues. CDR1 MNHEY and CDR2 SMNVEV come from the germline V gene (reference sequence). CDR3 sequence (DNA): TGTGCCAGCACCAATAGGGACCGTTCACCCCTCCACTTT. Translated: CASTNRDRSPLHF.

V gene TRBV11-2 combines with J gene TRBJ1-2; a possible D gene is TRBD1 (6 bases). Germline values: CDR1 SGHAT, CDR2 FQNNGV. Deletions cut 1 base from V and 4 bases from J, with 7 bases between. The CDR3 contains 13 residues. This CDR3 reads CASSLVQGYGYTF. The DNA for the CDR3 is TGTGCCAGCAGCTTAGTACAGGGCTATGGCTACACCTTC.

This clone has just a few counts. This chain links TRBV29-1 with TRBJ2-3; D ambiguous. CDR1 and CDR2 from the germline V gene are SQVTM and ANQGSEA. V was trimmed by 7 bases and J by 0 bases, leaving 8 bases between them. The CDR3 is 12 residues long. For the CDR3, the DNA is TGCAGCGGGGGTTCTAGCACAGATACGCAGTATTTT. It specifies CSGGSSTDTQYF.

V is TRBV7-2 and J is TRBJ2-5; D uncertain. The CDR3 spans 13 residues. V lost 1 base and J lost 2, with 5 bases in between. CDR1 is SGHTA, CDR2 FQGNSA, per germline. DNA of the CDR3: TGTGCCAGCAGCTTAGATCCTCAAGAGACCCAGTACTTC. This sequence encodes CASSLDPQETQYF. Supplemented by reference TRBV7-2 and TRBJ2-5, the full variable domain reads GAGVSQSPSNKVTEKGKDVELRCDPISGHTALYWYRQSLGQGLEFLIYFQGNSAPDKSGLPSDRFSAERTGGSVSTLTIQRTQQEDSAVYLCASSLDPQETQYFGPGTRLLVL.

This chain joins TRBV5-1 and TRBJ2-1; TRBD2 matches 7 bases. This CDR3 is built from 13 residues. CDR1 is SGHRS and CDR2 is YFSETQ in the germline V gene. The V and J ends lost 4 bases and 8 bases, in that order; junction bases with no gene match: 6. CDR3 sequence: CASSISGSHEQFF. The CDR3 DNA is TGCGCCAGCAGCATTAGCGGGTCCCATGAGCAGTTCTTC. The complete variable domain, with remaining parts taken from reference TRBV5-1 and TRBJ2-1, reads KAGVTQTPRYLIKTRGQQVTLSCSPISGHRSVSWYQQTPGQGLQFLFEYFSETQRNKGNFPGRFSGRQFSNSRSEMNVSTLELGDSALYLCASSISGSHEQFFGPGTRLTVL.

This clone was counted once. This chain joins TRBV30 and TRBJ1-5; 7 nucleotides line up with TRBD1. Germline loops: CDR1 GTSNPN, CDR2 SVGIG (reference sequence). The CDR3 totals 15 residues. J lost 0 bases, V lost 2 bases, and 4 bases had no gene match. The CDR3 DNA reads as TGTGCCTGGAGTATAGGGACAGATAGCAATCAGCCCCAGCATTTT. The encoded protein is CAWSIGTDSNQPQHF.

The CDR3 DNA sequence: TGTGCCAGCAGCACTCCACAGGGGCCCCAGCATTTT. Protein: CASSTPQGPQHF. This rearrangement joins TRBV5-6 to TRBJ1-5; D is possibly TRBD1 (6 bases). The CDR3 runs to 12 residues. V was trimmed by 4 bases and J by 9 bases, leaving 11 bases between them. CDR1 is SGHDT and CDR2 is YYEEEE in the germline V gene.

V is TRBV11-2 and J is TRBJ2-2; 8 bases are a match to TRBD2. CDR3 length equals 16 residues. The V gene end was trimmed by 1 base and the J gene end by 8 bases; junction bases not matched to a gene: 9. Per germline, CDR1 SGHAT and CDR2 FQNNGV. The chain's CDR3 is CASSLVGSGGWGELFF. The CDR3 nucleotides are TGTGCCAGCAGCTTAGTAGGCAGCGGGGGATGGGGGGAGCTGTTTTTT.